The 2 T cell receptor beta chains in this list originate from one sample, sequenced in a study of CD8+ T cells in alopecia areata. Isolated RNA was reverse transcribed into cDNA used as the sequencing template. Here immunoSEQ multiplex PCR was the method, and the copy in TCRdb shows in-frame clones only, minus some. Among more than 90,000 clones listed, about 61% were seen once. Sequencing was performed on CD4+ T cells sorted from blood. These receptors were collected from a human donor in good health.

V gene TRBV7-9 combines with J gene TRBJ2-6, with 7 bases matching TRBD1. CDR3 length equals 17 residues. Germline CDR1 SEHNR, CDR2 FQNEAQ (reference sequence). J lost 0 bases, V lost 5 bases, and 7 bases had no gene match. CDR3 nucleotide sequence: TGTGCCAGCAGCGAGGGACAGTTATCCTCTGGGGCCAACGTCCTGACTTTC. Translating gives CASSEGQLSSGANVLTF.

V usage is TRBV5-1 and J usage is TRBJ2-5, with 7 nucleotides matching TRBD1. Per germline, CDR1 SGHRS and CDR2 YFSETQ. The junction had 2 bases not matched to a gene; V was cut back by 2 bases and J by 1 base. CDR3 length: 14 residues. CDR3 residues: CASSFRDSQETQYF. The CDR3 nucleotides are TGCGCCAGCAGCTTCCGGGACAGCCAAGAGACCCAGTACTTC.